Here is one TCR beta chain with its context. Its recognized antigen is unknown. No base quality information exists; no much larger clone differs at one position. All donors were healthy Caucasians. Three pairs of female monozygotic twins, all aged about 18 to 30 years, made up the twin cohort. Positive isolation kits from Invitrogen were used to isolate the CD4+ and CD8+ T cell populations. The data originate from a study of identical twins (dated by TCRdb to about 2016). About the study as a whole: The study deep-sequenced TCR alpha and beta repertoires from monozygotic twins, unrelated adults of various ages and cord blood to test whether fetal clonotypes persist. Replicate twin experiments were performed at different times using different library preparation protocols to rule out contamination.

The CDR3 goes from the cysteine to the phenylalanine over 13 residues. Just the 39-base CDR3 DNA is kept, in frame starting at base 1. Sequences MNHNS (CDR1) and SASEGT (CDR2) are obtained from the germline V gene. V is cut back by 6 bases and J by 10 bases, with 8 bases in the junction unmatched. The library was built by means of 5' RACE. The instrument was an Illumina HiSeq 2000. A universal primer binding site was introduced by template switching, and a unique molecular identifier was present in the final cDNA, enabling accurate counting of TCR cDNA molecules. Specific primers in the conserved constant-segment region were used to synthesize first-strand cDNA for the TCR alpha and beta chains. To control for contamination, every cDNA library carried two barcodes: a SMART-Mk sample barcode plus Illumina barcodes. TruSeq adapter sequences along with Illumina sample barcodes were introduced in two successive PCR steps. TCR alpha and beta cDNA libraries were sequenced on the Illumina HiSeq platform with custom primers. The published analysis was carried out like this. Raw reads were processed with MiGEC to extract unique molecular identifiers, and MiXCR was used to determine CDR3 positions. Recombination models were inferred per individual with the repgenHMM and IGoR tools using an EM algorithm. Shared clonotypes were analyzed with the tcR package in R, and sharing was normalized by the product of cloneset sizes. To study raw recombination free of thymic and clonal selection effects, out-of-frame nonproductive sequences were analyzed. TCRdb passed the public sequencing reads through fastp at Q25 and MiXCR, retaining productive beta sequences. Under each unique CDR3 protein, matching rows form one entry showing the most common genes and DNA. None of the V and J calls come from the authors' own analysis; TCRdb made them. The sample includes 500,000 or so distinct CDR3 sequences, with roughly a fifth observed a single time. The ten biggest clones cover about 0.93% of the sample.

General conclusions and limits of the study: Compared with coincidental sharing between unrelated individuals, out-of-frame TCR alpha sequences shared between twins had an excess of sequences with low generation probability. Invariant T cells such as MAIT and iNKT could partly confound zero-insertion analyses, although diverse VJ usage argued against such confounding for most clonotypes. Because the same donors could not be followed over many years, the conclusions depended on cross-sectional statistical analysis. Excess twin sharing in beta out-of-frame sequences was weaker because fewer shared sequences lowered the signal-to-noise ratio. Abundant cord blood beta clonotypes had fewer insertions, young adult naive repertoires showed a similar but weaker trend, and memory repertoires showed no such trend. In monozygotic twins, recombination models systematically underestimated out-of-frame TCR alpha sharing, but the models matched the sharing seen between unrelated individuals.

These data also formed part of another study, on T cells expressing NK-cell markers. According to the second study: Three sorted T-cell subsets (CD3+CD56+NKG2C+, CD3+CD56+NKG2C- and CD3+CD56-NKG2C+) from fewer than 10 donors had their TCR beta-chain repertoires profiled. Among the eight sequenced donors, only one was HCMV-seronegative, while the other seven were HCMV-seropositive. In several experiments an anti-gammadeltaTCR antibody was added to restrict sorting to alphabetaTCR-expressing T cells. In several donors, the dominant CD3+CD56+NKG2C+ clonotypes ranked among the top 10 CD8+ clonotypes, making up about 1.0-7.5% of CD8+ T cells. Those dominant clonotypes were again the most abundant among CD3+CD56-NKG2C+ cells in a handful of donors, at roughly 25-65%. Whether the expanded NKG2C-expressing T cell clones were specific for HCMV antigens was left unclear. Randomly selected healthy volunteers, three men and five women, were used as the eight sequenced donors. To determine HCMV serostatus, a commercial ELISA kit was used to detect HCMV-specific IgG in serum. MIGEC was used to demultiplex reads and group the reads by UMI, and MiTCR was used to assemble and quantify clonotypes. To exclude erroneous sequences, only TCR cDNA sequences supported by at least two reads were retained. The tcR package was used for downstream repertoire analysis, and clonotypes were matched between fractions using CDR3 nucleotide sequence together with V segment. VDJmatch was used to annotate antigen specificity against VDJdb, with one amino acid substitution in CDR3 allowed.

The sequence joins TRBV6-1 to TRBJ2-1, and TRBD2 aligns with 8 junction nucleotides. This receptor was identified in a woman aged 18-30 years in good health. Sequencing input: CD4+ T cells sorted from blood. At the DNA level, the sequence is TGTGCCAGCAGAAACCTCGGGGGGGGAGAGCAGTTCTTC. Translated, it reads CASRNLGGGEQFF.